This is a list of T cell receptor beta chains from one sample in a study of control samples from healthy donors and cancer patients. This table comes from immunoSEQ multiplex PCR, and its TCRdb copy is limited to in-frame clones, with some not included. The table lists roughly 68,000 clones, 83% of them singletons. What was sequenced was blood. These receptors originate from a man in his sixties in good health. Both conserved end residues are part of each CDR3. Each record gives: clone size, V gene, J gene, D gene, CDR3 protein, CDR3 DNA. The D gene is left open where the match is weak. The size field is filled for only some rows; it gives once, few, many or a size class.

>NA|TRBV19|TRBJ1-2|TRBD1
CASTEQGLDYGYTF
TGTGCCAGTACCGAACAGGGGCTGGACTATGGCTACACCTTC
>NA|TRBV6-2/TRBV6-3|TRBJ2-4|TRBD2
CASSYSGLAGVYF
TGTGCCAGCAGTTACTCGGGACTAGCGGGAGTGTACTTC
>NA|TRBV7-9|TRBJ1-2|NA
CASSLVSPGGYTF
TGTGCCAGCAGCTTAGTCAGCCCCGGCGGCTACACCTTC
>NA|TRBV12-3/TRBV12-4|TRBJ2-5|NA
CASSFDMQETQYF
TGTGCCAGCAGTTTTGACATGCAAGAGACCCAGTACTTC
>NA|TRBV14|TRBJ2-1|TRBD2
CASSQVGGSKNEQFF
TGTGCCAGCAGCCAAGTAGGCGGGAGTAAGAATGAGCAGTTCTTC
>NA|TRBV30|TRBJ1-5|NA
CAWSVGQGNQPQHF
TGTGCCTGGAGTGTAGGCCAGGGAAATCAGCCCCAGCATTTT
>NA|TRBV18|TRBJ1-4|NA
CASSPNLSGEKLFF
TGTGCCAGCTCACCGAATCTATCGGGTGAAAAACTGTTTTTT
>few|TRBV5-6|TRBJ2-1|NA
CASSGTGFGNEQFF
TGTGCCAGCAGCGGCACAGGTTTTGGGAATGAGCAGTTCTTC
>NA|TRBV7-9|TRBJ2-5|NA
CASSLETQYF
TGTGCCAGCAGCTTAGAGACCCAGTACTTC
>NA|TRBV7-2|TRBJ2-2|NA
CASSSAFGELFF
TGTGCCAGCAGCTCCGCGTTCGGGGAGCTGTTTTTT
>NA|TRBV15|TRBJ2-7|TRBD2
CATSSEGRAGTINYEQYF
TGTGCCACCAGCAGCGAAGGAAGAGCCGGGACTATCAACTACGAGCAGTACTTC
>NA|TRBV3-1/TRBV3-2|TRBJ1-1|TRBD1
CASSPPGQGNTEAFF
TGTGCCAGCAGCCCCCCGGGACAGGGCAACACTGAAGCTTTCTTT
>NA|TRBV6-5|TRBJ2-7|NA
CASGVGGAGYEQYF
TGTGCCAGTGGGGTAGGGGGGGCCGGGTACGAGCAGTACTTC
>NA|TRBV4-1|TRBJ2-2|NA
CASSSNTGELFF
TGCGCCAGCAGTTCAAACACCGGGGAGCTGTTTTTT
>NA|TRBV18|TRBJ1-4|NA
CASSSRVTTRTTNEKLFF
TGTGCCAGCTCATCACGGGTCACCACAAGAACAACTAATGAAAAACTGTTTTTT
>NA|TRBV27|TRBJ2-1|TRBD2
CASRLGLAGYGNEQFF
TGTGCCAGCAGACTTGGACTAGCGGGATATGGGAATGAGCAGTTCTTC
>NA|TRBV9|TRBJ2-3|NA
CASSVAGHGTDTQYF
TGTGCCAGCAGCGTAGCAGGGCACGGCACAGATACGCAGTATTTT
>NA|TRBV27|TRBJ1-1|NA
CASSLRPRGTEAFF
TGTGCCAGCAGTTTACGGCCGCGGGGGACTGAAGCTTTCTTT
>few|TRBV4-1|TRBJ2-7|NA
CASSRTSEYEQYF
TGCGCCAGCAGCCGCACTAGTGAGTACGAGCAGTACTTC
>NA|TRBV2|TRBJ2-5|NA
CASSDSATQYF
TGTGCCAGCAGTGATTCCGCGACCCAGTACTTC
>NA|TRBV3-1/TRBV3-2|TRBJ2-2|NA
CASSHAGGGELFF
TGTGCCAGCAGCCATGCAGGCGGGGGGGAGCTGTTTTTT
>NA|TRBV30|TRBJ1-4|NA
CAWSVVEKLFF
TGTGCCTGGAGTGTAGTTGAAAAACTGTTTTTT
>NA|TRBV5-1|TRBJ2-3|NA
CASSLERRSGGTDTQYF
TGCGCCAGCAGCTTGGAACGTAGATCTGGGGGTACAGATACGCAGTATTTT
>NA|TRBV14|TRBJ1-3|NA
CASSQYGGSGNTIYF
TGTGCCAGCAGCCAGTATGGTGGGTCTGGAAACACCATATATTTT
>NA|TRBV24-1|TRBJ1-4|TRBD1
CATSDGQGVVEKLFF
TGTGCCACCAGTGATGGACAGGGGGTTGTTGAAAAACTGTTTTTT
>NA|TRBV9|TRBJ2-1|TRBD2
CASSISGSHNEQFF
TGTGCCAGCAGCATTAGCGGGAGTCACAATGAGCAGTTCTTC
>NA|TRBV11-2|TRBJ1-4|TRBD1
CASSTGHRGTNEKLFF
TGTGCCAGCAGCACCGGACACAGGGGAACTAATGAAAAACTGTTTTTT
>NA|TRBV30|TRBJ1-2|TRBD1
CAYVRGTGDNYGYTF
TGTGCCTACGTCCGGGGGACAGGGGATAACTATGGCTACACCTTC
>NA|TRBV7-2|TRBJ1-4|NA
CASSLSEGTNEKLFF
TGTGCCAGCAGCTTATCGGAGGGTACTAATGAAAAACTGTTTTTT
>NA|TRBV7-3|TRBJ2-3|NA
CASSPTPDTQYF
TGTGCCAGCAGCCCCACCCCAGATACGCAGTATTTT
>NA|TRBV5-1|TRBJ2-1|TRBD2
CASSKTSGSFDEQFF
TGCGCCAGCAGCAAAACTAGCGGGAGTTTCGATGAGCAGTTCTTC
>NA|TRBV27|TRBJ2-4|NA
CASSRNFRDVVNKAKNIQYF
TGTGCCAGCAGTCGAAATTTCCGGGACGTAGTTAACAAGGCCAAAAACATTCAGTACTTC
>NA|TRBV28|TRBJ1-5|TRBD1
CASFGQVNQPQHF
TGTGCCAGCTTTGGACAGGTCAATCAGCCCCAGCATTTT
>NA|TRBV10-3|TRBJ2-7|TRBD1
CAISESTGSYEQYF
TGTGCCATCAGTGAATCGACAGGGTCCTACGAGCAGTACTTC
>once|TRBV4-1|TRBJ1-5|NA
CASSQENFGTQPQHF
TGCGCCAGCAGCCAAGAAAATTTCGGTACTCAGCCCCAGCATTTT
>once|TRBV5-1|TRBJ1-3|NA
CASSPDGLGSGNTIYF
TGCGCCAGCAGCCCCGACGGCCTGGGCTCTGGAAACACCATATATTTT
>NA|TRBV9|TRBJ2-3|NA
CASSSGDNTQYF
TGTGCCAGCAGCTCAGGTGATAATACGCAGTATTTT
>NA|TRBV7-2|TRBJ2-5|NA
CASSLALSRGETQYF
TGTGCCAGCAGCTTAGCTCTTTCAAGGGGGGAGACCCAGTACTTC
>NA|TRBV9|TRBJ2-3|TRBD2
CASSVVGSGSGTDTQYF
TGTGCCAGCAGCGTAGTGGGTAGCGGGAGTGGTACAGATACGCAGTATTTT
>NA|TRBV5-1|TRBJ2-7|NA
CASKFGRQVSEQYF
TGCGCCAGCAAATTCGGTAGGCAGGTCTCCGAGCAGTACTTC
>once|TRBV4-3|TRBJ2-5|NA
CASSQDNAGKETQYF
TGCGCCAGCAGCCAAGATAACGCCGGGAAGGAGACCCAGTACTTC
>few|TRBV5-4|TRBJ2-5|NA
CASSHQGRASGTQYF
TGTGCCAGCAGCCATCAGGGCAGGGCTAGTGGGACCCAGTACTTC
>NA|TRBV12-3/TRBV12-4|TRBJ1-3|NA
CASSLRNTIYF
TGTGCCAGCAGTTTGCGAAACACCATATATTTT
>NA|TRBV6-6|TRBJ2-1|TRBD1
CASSWTGGSDEQFF
TGTGCCAGCAGTTGGACAGGGGGCTCGGATGAGCAGTTCTTC
>NA|TRBV5-6|TRBJ2-3|NA
CASSTYLAGSEQYF
TGTGCCAGCAGCACTTACCTCGCTGGTAGTGAGCAGTATTTT
>once|TRBV11-3|TRBJ2-1|TRBD1
CASSSTGGVGFNNEQFF
TGTGCCAGCAGCTCGACAGGGGGAGTCGGATTCAACAATGAGCAGTTCTTC
>medium-sized|TRBV6-5|TRBJ2-7|TRBD1
CASKGTGPTYEQYF
TGTGCCAGCAAGGGGACAGGGCCTACCTACGAGCAGTACTTC
>NA|TRBV27|TRBJ1-3|NA
CASSLSRGRGNTIYF
TGTGCCAGCAGTTTATCGAGGGGGAGAGGAAACACCATATATTTT
>NA|TRBV6-5|TRBJ2-3|NA
CASSYSHPRRDTQYF
TGTGCCAGCAGTTACTCGCACCCCAGAAGGGATACGCAGTATTTT
>NA|TRBV19|TRBJ1-4|TRBD1
CASSIGTVSGEKLFF
TGTGCCAGTAGTATTGGGACAGTTTCGGGTGAAAAACTGTTTTTT
>NA|TRBV18|TRBJ2-1|TRBD2
CASSPRGTSWNEQFF
TGTGCCAGCTCACCACGGGGGACTAGCTGGAATGAGCAGTTCTTC
>NA|TRBV7-8|TRBJ1-1|TRBD1
CASSTDRDPLEAFF
TGTGCCAGCAGCACAGACAGGGACCCCCTTGAAGCTTTCTTT
>NA|TRBV27|TRBJ2-7|TRBD2
CASSLLPPVGLAQPYEQYF
TGTGCCAGCAGTTTGCTCCCCCCGGTCGGACTAGCCCAACCCTACGAGCAGTACTTC
>NA|TRBV3-1/TRBV3-2|TRBJ2-7|TRBD1
CASSRAGTGVYEQYF
TGTGCCAGCAGCCGGGCAGGGACAGGGGTCTACGAGCAGTACTTC
>NA|TRBV2|TRBJ1-2|TRBD1
CARISRGHGYTF
TGTGCCAGGATATCCAGGGGGCACGGCTACACCTTC
>NA|TRBV19|TRBJ2-7|TRBD2
CASSGLAGDRSYEQYF
TGTGCCAGTAGTGGACTAGCGGGAGACCGCTCCTACGAGCAGTACTTC
>NA|TRBV30|TRBJ1-4|NA
CAWSVLSRQLREKLFF
TGTGCCTGGAGTGTACTTTCCCGACAGTTACGAGAAAAACTGTTTTTT
>NA|TRBV30|TRBJ1-2|NA
CAWSPGSGYTF
TGTGCCTGGAGCCCAGGGTCTGGCTACACCTTC
>few|TRBV6-1|TRBJ2-7|NA
CASSERWQAYEQYF
TGTGCCAGCAGTGAAAGGTGGCAGGCCTACGAGCAGTACTTC
>once|TRBV6-2/TRBV6-3|TRBJ1-5|NA
CASSFRPSTQHF
TGTGCCAGCAGTTTTCGACCGAGCACCCAGCATTTT